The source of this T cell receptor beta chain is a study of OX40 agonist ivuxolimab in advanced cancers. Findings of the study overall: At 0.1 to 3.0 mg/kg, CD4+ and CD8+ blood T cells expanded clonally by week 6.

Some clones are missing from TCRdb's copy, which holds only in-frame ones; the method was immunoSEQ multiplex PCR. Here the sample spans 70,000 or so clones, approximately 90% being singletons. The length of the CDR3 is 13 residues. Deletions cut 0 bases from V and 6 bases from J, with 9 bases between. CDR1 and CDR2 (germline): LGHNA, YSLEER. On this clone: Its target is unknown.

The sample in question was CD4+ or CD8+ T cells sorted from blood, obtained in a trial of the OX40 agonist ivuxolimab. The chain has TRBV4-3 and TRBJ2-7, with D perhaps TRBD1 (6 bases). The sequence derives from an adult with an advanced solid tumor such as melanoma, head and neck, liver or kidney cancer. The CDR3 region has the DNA TGCGCCAGCAGCCAAGACAGGGGATCCGAGCAGTACTTC. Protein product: CASSQDRGSEQYF.